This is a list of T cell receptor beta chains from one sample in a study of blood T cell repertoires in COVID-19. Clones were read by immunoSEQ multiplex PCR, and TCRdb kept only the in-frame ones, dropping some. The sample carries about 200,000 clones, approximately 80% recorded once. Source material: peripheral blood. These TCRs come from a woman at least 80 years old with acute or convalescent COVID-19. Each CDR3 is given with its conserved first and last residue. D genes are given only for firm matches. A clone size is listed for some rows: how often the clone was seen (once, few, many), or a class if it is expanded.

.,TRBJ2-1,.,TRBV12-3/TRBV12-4,CASRGKAYNEQFF,TGTGCCAGCAGGGGTAAAGCGTACAATGAGCAGTTCTTC
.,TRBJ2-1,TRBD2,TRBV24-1,CATSRGLATYNEQFF,TGTGCCACCAGCAGAGGACTAGCGACCTACAATGAGCAGTTCTTC
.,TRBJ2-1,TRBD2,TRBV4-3,CASSPYGGVYNEQFF,TGCGCCAGCAGCCCATACGGGGGGGTCTACAATGAGCAGTTCTTC
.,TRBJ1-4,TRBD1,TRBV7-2,CASRLGTANEKLFF,TGTGCCTCAAGACTCGGGACAGCTAATGAAAAACTGTTTTTT
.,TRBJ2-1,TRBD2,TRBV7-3,CASSPILAGGLNEQFF,TGTGCCAGCAGCCCCATCCTGGCGGGGGGACTGAATGAGCAGTTCTTC
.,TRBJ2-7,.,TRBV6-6,CAIRQSFYEQYF,TGTGCCATCAGACAGAGCTTCTACGAGCAGTACTTC
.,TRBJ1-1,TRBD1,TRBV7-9,CASSPPTWLETGPSTEAFF,TGTGCCAGCAGCCCTCCCACTTGGCTCGAGACAGGGCCTTCCACTGAAGCTTTCTTT
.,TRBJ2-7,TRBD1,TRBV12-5,CASSPGQGAYEQYF,TGTGCTAGTTCTCCGGGACAGGGAGCCTACGAGCAGTACTTC
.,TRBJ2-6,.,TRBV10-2,CASSTQVSGANVLTF,TGCGCCAGCAGTACACAGGTCTCTGGGGCCAACGTCCTGACTTTC
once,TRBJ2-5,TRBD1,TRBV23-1,CASSPSDRGFQETQYF,TGCGCCAGCAGTCCCTCGGACAGGGGGTTTCAAGAGACCCAGTACTTC
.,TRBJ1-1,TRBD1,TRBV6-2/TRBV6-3,CASSYSSDRGWSTEAFF,TGTGCCAGCAGTTACTCCTCGGACAGGGGTTGGAGCACTGAAGCTTTCTTT
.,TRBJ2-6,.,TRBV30,CAWSKGTGANVLTF,TGTGCCTGGAGTAAGGGGACTGGGGCCAACGTCCTGACTTTC
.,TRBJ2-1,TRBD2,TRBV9,CASSVAGTSHNEQFF,TGTGCCAGCAGCGTAGCCGGGACTAGCCACAATGAGCAGTTCTTC
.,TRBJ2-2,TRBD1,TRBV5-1,CASSLDTGGTGELFF,TGCGCCAGCAGCTTGGATACAGGGGGCACCGGGGAGCTGTTTTTT
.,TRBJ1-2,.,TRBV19,CAIPPNRGRHGYTF,TGTGCCATTCCCCCAAATCGGGGTAGACATGGCTACACCTTC
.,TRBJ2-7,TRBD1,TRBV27,CASSRGTAYEQYF,TGTGCCAGCAGTCGTGGGACAGCCTACGAGCAGTACTTC
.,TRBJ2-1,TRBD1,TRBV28,CASSPSGQGVNEQFF,TGTGCCAGCAGTCCCTCGGGACAGGGGGTGAATGAGCAGTTCTTC
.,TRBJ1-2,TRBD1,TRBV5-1,CASSLGGQGSGYTF,TGCGCCAGCAGCTTGGGTGGACAGGGGTCTGGCTACACCTTC
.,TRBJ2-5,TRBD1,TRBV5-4,CASSLGTGDQETQYF,TGTGCCAGCAGCTTGGGGACAGGGGATCAAGAGACCCAGTACTTC
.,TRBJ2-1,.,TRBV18,CASSPLMRDGNEQFF,TGTGCCAGCTCACCATTGATGCGGGATGGCAATGAGCAGTTCTTC
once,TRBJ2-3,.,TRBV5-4,CASSSGTLRTDTQYF,TGTGCCAGCAGCTCAGGGACTCTACGCACAGATACGCAGTATTTT
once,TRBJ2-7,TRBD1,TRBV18,CASSLRDRETEQYF,TGTGCCAGCTCACTCCGGGACAGGGAGACTGAGCAGTACTTC
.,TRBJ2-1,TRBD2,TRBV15,CATSRDIAGAYNEQFF,TGTGCCACCAGCAGAGATATAGCGGGGGCCTACAATGAGCAGTTCTTC
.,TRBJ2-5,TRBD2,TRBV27,CASSTLGAGGPKRTQYF,TGTGCCAGTTCTACACTGGGGGCGGGGGGACCCAAGAGAACCCAGTACTTC
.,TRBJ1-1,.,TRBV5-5,CASSRQARGNTEAFF,TGTGCCAGCAGCCGACAGGCCCGAGGGAACACTGAAGCTTTCTTT
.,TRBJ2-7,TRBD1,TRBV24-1,CATSDSTGLSEQYF,TGTGCCACCAGTGATTCGACAGGGTTGAGCGAGCAGTACTTC
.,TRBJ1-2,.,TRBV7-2,CASSPGYGYTF,TGTGCCAGCAGCCCCGGCTATGGCTACACCTTC
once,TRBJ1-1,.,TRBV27,CASSLSAGLTEAFF,TGTGCCAGCAGTTTATCGGCGGGGCTCACTGAAGCTTTCTTT
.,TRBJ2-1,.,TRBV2,CASIPERTSSYNEQFF,TGTGCCAGCATCCCTGAGCGGACGAGCTCCTACAATGAGCAGTTCTTC
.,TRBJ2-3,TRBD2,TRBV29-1,CSVEPGGLGDTQYF,TGCAGCGTTGAACCGGGAGGCCTCGGGGATACGCAGTATTTT
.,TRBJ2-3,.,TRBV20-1,CSASSAGVTDTQYF,TGCAGTGCTAGTTCGGCAGGGGTGACAGATACGCAGTATTTT
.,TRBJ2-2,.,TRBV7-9,CASTPRQVTNTGELFF,TGTGCCAGCACCCCGAGACAGGTCACGAACACCGGGGAGCTGTTTTTT
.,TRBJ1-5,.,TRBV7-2,CASSVDGSNQPQHF,TGTGCCAGCAGCGTCGACGGGAGCAATCAGCCCCAGCATTTT
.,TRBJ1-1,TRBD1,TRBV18,CASSRQGGNTEAFF,TGTGCCAGCTCAAGACAGGGTGGGAACACTGAAGCTTTCTTT
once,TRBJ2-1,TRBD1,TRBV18,CASSAGTGLSEQFF,TGTGCCAGCTCAGCCGGGACAGGGCTAAGTGAGCAGTTCTTC
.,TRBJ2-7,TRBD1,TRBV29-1,CSVSPGGHEQYF,TGCAGCGTTAGTCCAGGGGGACACGAGCAGTACTTC
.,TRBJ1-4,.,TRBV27,CASSLNRASEKLFF,TGTGCCAGCAGTCTAAACAGGGCTAGCGAAAAACTGTTTTTT
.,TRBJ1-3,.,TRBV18,CASSLDRAGNTIYF,TGTGCCAGCTCACTCGACAGAGCTGGAAACACCATATATTTT
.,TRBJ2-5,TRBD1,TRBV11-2,CASSSWTGGRGETQYF,TGTGCCAGCAGCTCTTGGACAGGGGGTCGCGGAGAGACCCAGTACTTC
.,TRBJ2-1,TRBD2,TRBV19,CASAVSGNGEQFF,TGTGCCAGTGCTGTTAGCGGGAACGGTGAGCAGTTCTTC